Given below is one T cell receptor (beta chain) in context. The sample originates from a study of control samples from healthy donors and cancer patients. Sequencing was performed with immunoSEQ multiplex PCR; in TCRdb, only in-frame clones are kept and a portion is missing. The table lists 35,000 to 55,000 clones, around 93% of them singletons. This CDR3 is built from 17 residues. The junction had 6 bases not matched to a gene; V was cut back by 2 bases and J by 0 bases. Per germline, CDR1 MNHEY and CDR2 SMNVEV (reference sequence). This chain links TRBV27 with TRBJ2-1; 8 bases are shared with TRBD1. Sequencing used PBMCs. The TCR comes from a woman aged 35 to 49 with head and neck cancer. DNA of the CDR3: TGTGCCAGCAGTTTAAGGGGACAGGCAAGCTCCTACAATGAGCAGTTCTTC. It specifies CASSLRGQASSYNEQFF.